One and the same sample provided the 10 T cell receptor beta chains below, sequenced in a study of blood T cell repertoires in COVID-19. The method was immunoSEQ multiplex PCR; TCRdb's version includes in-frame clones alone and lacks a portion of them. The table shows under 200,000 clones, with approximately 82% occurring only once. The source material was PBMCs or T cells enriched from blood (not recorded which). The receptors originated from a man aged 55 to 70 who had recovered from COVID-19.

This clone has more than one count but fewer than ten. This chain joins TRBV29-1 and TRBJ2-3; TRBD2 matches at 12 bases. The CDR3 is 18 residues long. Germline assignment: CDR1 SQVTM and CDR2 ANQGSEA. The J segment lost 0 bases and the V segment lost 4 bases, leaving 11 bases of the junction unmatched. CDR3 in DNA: TGCAGCGTTGGAGGACTAGCGGGACCCTTGACTAGCACAGATACGCAGTATTTT. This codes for CSVGGLAGPLTSTDTQYF.

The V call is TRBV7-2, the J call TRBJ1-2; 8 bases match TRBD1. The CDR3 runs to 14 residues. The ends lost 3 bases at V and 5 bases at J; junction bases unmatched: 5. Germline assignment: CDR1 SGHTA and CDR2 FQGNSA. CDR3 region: CASSFTGGIYGYTF. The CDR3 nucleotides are TGTGCCAGCAGCTTTACAGGGGGTATTTATGGCTACACCTTC.

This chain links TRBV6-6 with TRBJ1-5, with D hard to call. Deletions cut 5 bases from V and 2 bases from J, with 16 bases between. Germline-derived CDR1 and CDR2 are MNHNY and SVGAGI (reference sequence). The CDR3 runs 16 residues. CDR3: CASSPMNAAGNQPQHF. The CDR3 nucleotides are TGTGCCAGCAGTCCCATGAATGCGGCAGGCAATCAGCCCCAGCATTTT.

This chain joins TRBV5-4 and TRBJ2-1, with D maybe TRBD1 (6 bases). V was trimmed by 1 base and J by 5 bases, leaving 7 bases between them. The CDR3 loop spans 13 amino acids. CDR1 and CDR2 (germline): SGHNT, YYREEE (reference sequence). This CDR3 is CASSLPGDNEQFF. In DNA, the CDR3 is TGTGCCAGCAGCTTGCCAGGGGACAATGAGCAGTTCTTC.

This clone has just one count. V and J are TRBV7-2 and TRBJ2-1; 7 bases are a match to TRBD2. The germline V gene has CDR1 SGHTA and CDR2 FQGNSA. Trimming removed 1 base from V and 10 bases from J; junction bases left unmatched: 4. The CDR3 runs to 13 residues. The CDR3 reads CASSLGLAREQFF. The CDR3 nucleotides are TGTGCCAGCAGCTTAGGACTAGCAAGGGAGCAGTTCTTC.

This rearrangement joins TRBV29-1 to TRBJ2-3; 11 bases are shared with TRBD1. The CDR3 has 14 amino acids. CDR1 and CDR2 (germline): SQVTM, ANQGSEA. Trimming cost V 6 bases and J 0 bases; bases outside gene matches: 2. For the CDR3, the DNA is TGCAGCGTAAGGGACAGGGGGAGCACAGATACGCAGTATTTT. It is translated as CSVRDRGSTDTQYF.

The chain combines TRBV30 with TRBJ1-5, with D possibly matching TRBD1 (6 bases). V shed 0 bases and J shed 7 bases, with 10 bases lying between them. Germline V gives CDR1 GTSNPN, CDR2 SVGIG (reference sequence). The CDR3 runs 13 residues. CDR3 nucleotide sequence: TGTGCCTGGAGTGTAAGTAGGGGGCAGCCCCAGCATTTT. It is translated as CAWSVSRGQPQHF.

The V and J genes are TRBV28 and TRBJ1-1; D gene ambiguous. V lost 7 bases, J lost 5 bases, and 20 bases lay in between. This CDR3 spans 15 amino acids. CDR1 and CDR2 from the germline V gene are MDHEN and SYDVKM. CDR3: CASIPLVEVVTEAFF. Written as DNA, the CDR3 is TGTGCCAGCATTCCCCTAGTAGAGGTTGTGACTGAAGCTTTCTTT.

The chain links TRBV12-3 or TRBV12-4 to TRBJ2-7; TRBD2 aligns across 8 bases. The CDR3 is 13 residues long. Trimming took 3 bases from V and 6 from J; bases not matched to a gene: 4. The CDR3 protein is CASSFRGGGEQYF. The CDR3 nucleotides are TGTGCCAGCAGTTTCCGGGGGGGAGGCGAGCAGTACTTC.

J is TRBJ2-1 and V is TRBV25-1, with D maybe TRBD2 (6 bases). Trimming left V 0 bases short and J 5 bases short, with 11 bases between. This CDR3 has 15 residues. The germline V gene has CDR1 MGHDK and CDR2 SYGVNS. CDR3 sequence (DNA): TGTGCCAGCAGTGAATATTTAGGAGGGCACAATGAGCAGTTCTTC. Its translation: CASSEYLGGHNEQFF.